This T cell receptor (beta chain) was found in a study of CD8 T cells in ankylosing spondylitis. This clonotype has a handful of counts. Its specificity is unknown. The CDR3 extends over 15 amino acids. V was cut by 5 bases and J by 6 bases, with 16 bases left in between. Germline lookup yields CDR1 MGHDK and CDR2 SYGVNS. Notes on the study in general: Several highly homologous variants made up a TCR beta motif, and this motif appeared characteristic of ankylosing spondylitis blood.

TCRdb reprocessed the 5' RACE reads via MiXCR and lists one record per CDR3 protein. The sample shows 340,000 or so distinct CDR3 sequences, 14% to 15% of them seen only once. This TCR was sampled from a male donor with ankylosing spondylitis or in good health (not recorded which). Sequencing used blood, either unsorted or a sorted T cell fraction (not recorded which). This sequence joins TRBV25-1 and TRBJ2-2; D may be TRBD2 (5 bases). The CDR3 reads CASSQTGVQAGELFF. The CDR3 DNA reads TGTGCCAGCAGTCAAACCGGGGTTCAGGCCGGGGAGCTGTTTTTT. Drawing the rest from reference TRBV25-1 and TRBJ2-2, the complete variable domain is EADIYQTPRYLVIGTGKKITLECSQTMGHDKMYWYQQDPGMELHLIHYSYGVNSTEKGDLSSESTVSRIRTEHFPLTLESARPSHTSQYLCASSQTGVQAGELFFGEGSRLTVL.